A single sample is the source of the 10 T cell receptor beta chains below, sequenced in a study of a mutant IDH1 vaccine in newly diagnosed glioma (dated by TCRdb to about 2021). Receptor libraries were prepared by the immunoSEQ multiplex PCR assay. TCRdb's version of the immuneACCESS table is confined to in-frame rearrangements and falls short of the full clone set. An unresolved V gene accounts for under half of the shortfall where checked; the remainder is of unknown origin. The sample table records roughly 34,000 clones; about four fifths of these occur just once. The ten largest make up less than 30% of the sample. This specimen's time point label, per the study, means: week 47, end of study. A 20-mer mutant IDH1 peptide at 300 micrograms in Montanide made up each vaccine dose, which was injected subcutaneously together with topical imiquimod. No antigen is known for these receptors. The sample in question was PBMCs, obtained from a glioma patient whose treatment included an IDH1 peptide vaccine. These receptors all stem from a man aged 30-40 years with glioma.

The chain has TRBV5-1 and TRBJ2-1, with D perhaps matching TRBD1 (5 bases). Germline values: CDR1 SGHRS, CDR2 YFSETQ. The CDR3 is 14 residues long. Trimming removed 4 bases from V and 3 bases from J, with 11 bases in between. The CDR3 DNA is TGCGCCAGCAGCACGGAAGGGGACTACAATGAGCAGTTCTTC. Translating it yields CASSTEGDYNEQFF.

The chain couples TRBV5-1 to TRBJ2-2; D is undetermined. The germline V gene has CDR1 SGHRS and CDR2 YFSETQ. This CDR3 comprises 13 residues. The V end lost 0 bases, the J end lost 4 bases, and 4 bases lay between the germline ends. The CDR3 sequence is CASSLEATGELFF. For the CDR3, the DNA is TGCGCCAGCAGCTTGGAGGCCACCGGGGAGCTGTTTTTT.

The V and J genes are TRBV4-1 and TRBJ1-4; no clear D gene. Germline assignment: CDR1 MGHRA and CDR2 YSYEKL. The CDR3 extends over 17 amino acids. V was pared by 0 bases and J by 7 bases, with 18 bases between. The CDR3 sequence: CASSQDLRSTRSEKLFF. CDR3 nucleotides: TGCGCCAGCAGCCAAGATCTTAGATCCACCCGCAGTGAAAAACTGTTTTTT.

The V and J genes are TRBV7-8 and TRBJ2-2; 11 bases map to TRBD2. V dropped 6 bases and J dropped 5; count of bases not matched to a gene: 8. The CDR3 covers 16 residues. Germline V gene data show CDR1 as SGHVS and CDR2 as FQNEAQ. The CDR3 coding sequence is TGTGCCAGCAGACGTATAGCGGGAGGGTGGACCGGGGAGCTGTTTTTT. This translates into CASRRIAGGWTGELFF.

This clone came up once. The chain couples TRBV4-1 to TRBJ1-2; the match to TRBD1 covers 10 bases. V shed 3 bases and J 7 bases; nucleotides not matched to a gene: 5. The CDR3 runs to 14 residues. The germline CDR1 and CDR2 sequences are MGHRA and YSYEKL. CDR3 in DNA: TGCGCCAGCAGCCATGACAGGGGGCGCGTTGGCTACACCTTC. Protein product: CASSHDRGRVGYTF.

V is TRBV2 and J is TRBJ2-7, with TRBD2 as a possible D gene (5 bases). V dropped 3 bases and J dropped 6 bases, with 15 bases sitting between them. Germline values: CDR1 SNHLY, CDR2 FYNNEI. The CDR3 loop spans 14 amino acids. The CDR3: CASSDLEGGSEQYF. The CDR3 bases are TGTGCCAGCAGTGATTTAGAGGGTGGTAGCGAGCAGTACTTC.

V usage is TRBV30 and J usage is TRBJ1-4; D is perhaps TRBD1 (5 bases). V was shortened by 3 bases and J by 4 bases, with 15 bases between the two germline ends. The CDR3 has 15 residues. Per the germline V gene, CDR1 is GTSNPN and CDR2 is SVGIG (reference sequence). The CDR3 DNA follows: TGTGCCTGGAGGGGGGATAAGCAGTATAATGAAAAACTGTTTTTT. Translation gives CAWRGDKQYNEKLFF.

The V and J genes are TRBV19 and TRBJ1-2; no clear D. Germline V gene sequence: CDR1 LNHDA, CDR2 SQIVND (reference sequence). The CDR3 runs 14 residues. V was trimmed by 0 bases and J by 6 bases, leaving 11 bases between them. Here the CDR3 reads CASSIEEQSHGYTF. The CDR3 DNA reads TGTGCCAGTAGTATAGAGGAACAGTCCCATGGCTACACCTTC.

V is TRBV5-1 and J is TRBJ2-3; 11 bases are a match to TRBD1. J was trimmed by 3 bases and V by 4 bases; bases with no gene match: 7. This CDR3 is built from 16 residues. In germline, CDR1 is SGHRS, CDR2 YFSETQ. The CDR3 nucleotides read TGCGCCAGCAGCATCGGACAGGGGGCGCTTACAGATACGCAGTATTTT. Encoded protein: CASSIGQGALTDTQYF.

This chain uses TRBV14 with TRBJ2-1, with a possible D match to TRBD2 (6 bases). Germline loops: CDR1 SGHDN, CDR2 FVKESK. This CDR3 contains 14 residues. V was shortened by 4 bases and J by 8 bases, with 15 bases between the two germline ends. CDR3 sequence reads: CASSPDGSYHEQFF. As DNA, the CDR3 is TGTGCCAGCAGCCCGGACGGGAGTTATCATGAGCAGTTCTTC. The whole variable domain, remainder taken from reference TRBV14 and TRBJ2-1, is EAGVTQFPSHSVIEKGQTVTLRCDPISGHDNLYWYRRVMGKEIKFLLHFVKESKQDESGMPNNRFLAERTGGTYSTLKVQPAELEDSGVYFCASSPDGSYHEQFFGPGTRLTVL.